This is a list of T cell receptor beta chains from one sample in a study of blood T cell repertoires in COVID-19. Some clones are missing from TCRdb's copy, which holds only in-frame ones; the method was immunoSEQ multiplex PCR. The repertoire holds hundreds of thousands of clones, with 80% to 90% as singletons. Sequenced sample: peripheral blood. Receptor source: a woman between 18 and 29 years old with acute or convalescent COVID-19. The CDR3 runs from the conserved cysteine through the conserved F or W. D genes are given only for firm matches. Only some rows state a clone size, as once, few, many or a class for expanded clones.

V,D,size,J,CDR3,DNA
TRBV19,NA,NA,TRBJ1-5,CASSIGPLRDTQQPQHF,TGTGCCAGTAGTATAGGCCCACTCCGGGACACTCAACAGCCCCAGCATTTT
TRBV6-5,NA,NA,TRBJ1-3,CASLGVFPGNTIYF,TGTGCCAGCCTCGGGGTCTTCCCTGGAAACACCATATATTTT
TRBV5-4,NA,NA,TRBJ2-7,CASSLGLRGEQYF,TGTGCCAGCAGCTTGGGCCTCCGGGGGGAGCAGTACTTC
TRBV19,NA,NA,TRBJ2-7,CASSIDASGNLYEQYF,TGTGCCAGTAGTATAGACGCATCCGGGAATCTCTACGAGCAGTACTTC
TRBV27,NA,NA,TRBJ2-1,CASSLPGRRYNEQFF,TGTGCCAGCAGTTTGCCAGGCCGACGATACAATGAGCAGTTCTTC
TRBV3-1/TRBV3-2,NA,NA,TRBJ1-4,CASSQPQGNTEKLFF,TGTGCCAGCAGCCAACCGCAGGGGAACACTGAGAAACTGTTTTTT
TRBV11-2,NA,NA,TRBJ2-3,CASSPVEADTQYF,TGTGCCAGCAGCCCAGTAGAGGCGGATACGCAGTATTTT
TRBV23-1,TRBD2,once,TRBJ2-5,CASVRGSTGLAGNFGETQYF,TGCGCCAGCGTCCGGGGGAGTACGGGACTAGCGGGAAATTTCGGGGAGACCCAGTACTTC
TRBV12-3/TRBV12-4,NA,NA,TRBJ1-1,CASSLKGHYEAFF,TGTGCCAGCAGTTTAAAGGGACACTATGAAGCTTTCTTT
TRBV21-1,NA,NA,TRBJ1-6,CASSQTGTGFTPLHF,TGTGCCAGCAGCCAAACCGGGACAGGGTTTACACCCCTCCACTTT
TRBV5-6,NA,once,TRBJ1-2,CASSLGTGTTDGYTF,TGTGCCAGCAGCTTGGGAACGGGGACAACAGATGGCTACACCTTC
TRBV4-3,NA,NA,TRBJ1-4,CASSQGGGGAANEKLFF,TGCGCCAGCAGCCAAGGGGGCGGGGGCGCAGCTAATGAAAAACTGTTTTTT
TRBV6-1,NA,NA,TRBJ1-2,CASSEKGFPIYGYTF,TGTGCCAGCAGTGAAAAGGGGTTCCCTATCTATGGCTACACCTTC
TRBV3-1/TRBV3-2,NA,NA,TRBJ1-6,CASSQETRTSLPLHF,TGTGCCAGCAGCCAAGAAACACGGACATCGTTGCCCCTCCACTTT
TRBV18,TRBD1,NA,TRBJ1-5,CASSEGQGWSQPQHF,TGTGCCAGCTCAGAGGGACAGGGCTGGAGTCAGCCCCAGCATTTT
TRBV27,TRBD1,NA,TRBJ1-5,CASGDRGGYQPQHF,TGTGCCAGCGGTGACAGGGGAGGGTATCAGCCCCAGCATTTT
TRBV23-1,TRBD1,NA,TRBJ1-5,CARGQARRPQHF,TGCGCCAGAGGACAGGCTCGTCGGCCCCAGCATTTT
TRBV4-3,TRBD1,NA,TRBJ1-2,CASSQGGTGRYGYTF,TGCGCCAGCAGCCAAGGAGGGACAGGGCGGTATGGCTACACCTTC
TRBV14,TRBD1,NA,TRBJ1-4,CASSQDRGRNEKLFF,TGTGCCAGCAGCCAGGACAGGGGGCGCAATGAAAAACTGTTTTTT
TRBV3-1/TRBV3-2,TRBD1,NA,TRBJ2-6,CASSLKTGGRGANVLTF,TGTGCCAGCAGCCTAAAGACAGGGGGCCGCGGGGCCAACGTCCTGACTTTC
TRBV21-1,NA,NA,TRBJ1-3,CASSNDRMKGDTIYF,TGTGCCAGCAGCAACGACCGCATGAAAGGAGACACCATATATTTT
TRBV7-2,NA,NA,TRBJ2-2,CASSLVGGSGELFF,TGTGCCAGCAGCTTAGTAGGAGGGTCCGGGGAGCTGTTTTTT
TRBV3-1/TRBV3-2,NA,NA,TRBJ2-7,CASSQTGYEQYF,TGTGCCAGCAGCCAGACGGGGTACGAGCAGTACTTC
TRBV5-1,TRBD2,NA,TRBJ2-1,CASTASGGANYEQFF,TGCGCCAGCACGGCTAGCGGGGGGGCAAACTATGAGCAGTTCTTC
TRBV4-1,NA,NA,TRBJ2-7,CASSQVTSSYEQYF,TGCGCCAGCAGCCAAGTAACAAGCTCCTACGAGCAGTACTTC